A selection of T cell receptor beta chains follows, all from one sample in a study of cytomegalovirus exposure and HLA in healthy donors. Profiled with immunoSEQ multiplex PCR; TCRdb holds only in-frame clones, not every one. The sample lists over 100,000 clones, over 8% seen once, with 5.5% in the top ten. Sequenced input: PBMCs. These receptors were taken from a man aged 35 to 55 in good health and CMV-seronegative. The CDR3 runs from the conserved cysteine through the conserved F or W. D genes are given only for firm matches. Clone size is shown for a subset of rows, as once, few, many or a class of expanded clone.

-	few	TRBV7-8	TRBJ2-5	CASSFSGQETQYF	TGTGCCAGCAGCTTTAGCGGCCAAGAGACCCAGTACTTC
-	few	TRBV7-8	TRBJ2-5	CASSLQSETQYF	TGTGCCAGCAGCTTACAGTCCGAGACCCAGTACTTC
TRBD1	-	TRBV6-5	TRBJ1-2	CASSYDRDRSLGYTF	TGTGCCAGCAGTTACGATCGGGACAGATCTTTGGGCTACACCTTC
TRBD2	-	TRBV27	TRBJ2-7	CAGSPVGLAGDYEQYF	TGTGCCGGCAGTCCGGTCGGACTAGCGGGAGATTACGAGCAGTACTTC
TRBD1	few	TRBV10-3	TRBJ1-1	CAISEGGGAGIEAFF	TGTGCCATCAGTGAGGGAGGGGGCGCCGGGATTGAAGCTTTCTTT
-	few	TRBV4-1	TRBJ1-4	CASSVGLGAEKLFF	TGCGCCAGCAGCGTAGGATTAGGGGCCGAAAAACTGTTTTTT
-	-	TRBV5-1	TRBJ2-5	CASSAEGGHWETQYF	TGCGCCAGCAGCGCCGAGGGGGGGCATTGGGAGACCCAGTACTTC
-	few	TRBV4-1	TRBJ2-1	CASSQTTRRDEQFF	TGCGCCAGCAGCCAAACGACTAGAAGGGATGAGCAGTTCTTC
TRBD1	few	TRBV15	TRBJ1-5	CATSTITGGDQPQHF	TGTGCCACCAGCACCATCACAGGGGGGGATCAGCCCCAGCATTTT
TRBD1	-	TRBV7-6	TRBJ2-2	CASSSGPGGEIGELFF	TGTGCCAGCAGCTCTGGGCCAGGGGGCGAGATCGGGGAGCTGTTTTTT
-	-	TRBV4-1	TRBJ1-2	CASSQEWGGGGGYTF	TGCGCCAGCAGCCAAGAATGGGGCGGGGGCGGTGGCTACACCTTC
TRBD2	few	TRBV10-3	TRBJ2-7	CAISDYGTSGPTYEQYF	TGTGCCATCAGTGATTATGGGACTAGCGGGCCCACCTACGAGCAGTACTTC
TRBD1	-	TRBV2	TRBJ1-5	CASSPTGPEQPQHF	TGTGCCAGCAGCCCGACAGGGCCGGAACAGCCCCAGCATTTT
TRBD1	few	TRBV25-1	TRBJ2-2	CASREDRVGTGELFF	TGTGCCAGCAGAGAGGACAGGGTGGGAACCGGGGAGCTGTTTTTT
-	few	TRBV7-9	TRBJ1-6	CASSPRTLGNSPLHF	TGTGCCAGCAGCCCGAGGACACTGGGGAATTCACCCCTCCACTTT
TRBD1	-	TRBV5-1	TRBJ1-5	CASSLGQGPHQPQHF	TGCGCCAGCAGCTTAGGACAGGGGCCCCATCAGCCCCAGCATTTT
TRBD1	-	TRBV6-6	TRBJ2-5	CASSYLDRGQETQYF	TGTGCCAGCAGTTACTTGGACAGGGGCCAAGAGACCCAGTACTTC
TRBD1	few	TRBV14	TRBJ1-1	CASSLLDREDTEAFF	TGTGCCAGCAGCCTCTTGGACAGGGAGGACACTGAAGCTTTCTTT
-	-	TRBV5-5	TRBJ2-3	CASSLETATDTQYF	TGTGCCAGCAGCTTGGAGACTGCCACAGATACGCAGTATTTT
-	-	TRBV7-9	TRBJ1-2	CASSPRDYYGYTF	TGTGCCAGCAGCCCCCGGGACTACTATGGCTACACCTTC
TRBD1	-	TRBV11-2	TRBJ2-3	CASSLGVQGVTDTQYF	TGTGCCAGCAGCTTAGGCGTCCAGGGGGTGACAGATACGCAGTATTTT
TRBD1	-	TRBV7-2	TRBJ1-3	CASSFPGGQGGNTIYF	TGTGCCAGCAGCTTCCCAGGGGGGCAGGGTGGAAACACCATATATTTT
TRBD1	-	TRBV9	TRBJ1-2	CASSVDGTDYGYTF	TGTGCCAGCAGCGTAGATGGGACAGACTATGGCTACACCTTC
-	few	TRBV27	TRBJ1-4	CASSGTGRANEKLFF	TGTGCCAGCAGTGGTACAGGGCGGGCTAATGAAAAACTGTTTTTT
-	-	TRBV7-6	TRBJ2-7	CASSSIQGNYEQYF	TGTGCCAGCAGCTCGATACAGGGAAACTACGAGCAGTACTTC
TRBD1	-	TRBV5-4	TRBJ1-6	CASSPWTGLENSPLHF	TGTGCCAGCAGCCCCTGGACAGGGCTTGAGAATTCACCCCTCCACTTT
-	few	TRBV5-1	TRBJ1-1	CASSLRQDKSATEAFF	TGCGCCAGCAGCTTGAGACAGGACAAATCTGCCACTGAAGCTTTCTTT
-	-	TRBV19	TRBJ1-1	CASSIGLGMNTEAFF	TGTGCCAGTAGTATAGGGCTTGGTATGAACACTGAAGCTTTCTTT
-	few	TRBV19	TRBJ1-6	CASSPRAENSPLHF	TGTGCCAGTAGTCCCCGCGCCGAGAATTCACCCCTCCACTTT
-	-	TRBV6-1	TRBJ2-5	CASSETLLSQETQYF	TGTGCCAGCAGTGAAACCTTATTGAGCCAAGAGACCCAGTACTTC
TRBD1	-	TRBV7-9	TRBJ1-4	CASSRRDRSEKLFF	TGTGCCAGCAGCCGCCGGGACAGAAGTGAAAAACTGTTTTTT
-	few	TRBV19	TRBJ1-1	CASRTGNTEAFF	TGTGCCAGTAGAACAGGGAACACTGAAGCTTTCTTT
TRBD1	few	TRBV6-6	TRBJ1-4	CASSPTPGQGMGKLFF	TGTGCCAGCAGCCCGACACCGGGACAGGGGATGGGAAAACTGTTTTTT
-	few	TRBV28	TRBJ1-2	CASSFTSQGGYGYTF	TGTGCCAGCAGTTTCACCTCCCAGGGAGGGTATGGCTACACCTTC
TRBD1	-	TRBV4-3	TRBJ2-7	CASSQGRDRSYEQYF	TGCGCCAGCAGCCAAGGAAGGGACAGGTCCTACGAGCAGTACTTC
-	few	TRBV2	TRBJ2-2	CASSEGGPNTGELFF	TGTGCCAGCAGTGAAGGGGGGCCCAACACCGGGGAGCTGTTTTTT
TRBD2	-	TRBV19	TRBJ2-1	CASSGGSYEQFF	TGTGCCAGTAGCGGCGGGAGCTATGAGCAGTTCTTC
-	-	TRBV28	TRBJ1-3	CASSYTHGSGNTIYF	TGTGCCAGCAGTTACACTCACGGGAGTGGAAACACCATATATTTT
TRBD1	few	TRBV9	TRBJ1-1	CASSTQGAGGQAFF	TGTGCCAGCAGCACCCAGGGGGCAGGGGGGCAAGCTTTCTTT
TRBD1	few	TRBV7-3	TRBJ2-1	CASSSGQGDRDEQFF	TGTGCCAGCAGCTCGGGACAGGGGGATCGGGATGAGCAGTTCTTC
TRBD1	-	TRBV5-1	TRBJ2-7	CASSSDPGTAYEQYF	TGCGCCAGCAGCTCGGACCCCGGGACAGCGTACGAGCAGTACTTC
TRBD1	-	TRBV15	TRBJ1-2	CATSGRQGEDYGYTF	TGTGCCACCAGCGGCCGACAGGGGGAAGACTATGGCTACACCTTC
-	-	TRBV9	TRBJ2-2	CASSFSLATGDTGELFF	TGTGCCAGCAGCTTCTCACTTGCGACAGGAGACACCGGGGAGCTGTTTTTT
-	-	TRBV19	TRBJ2-7	CASSPPGQPIYEQYF	TGTGCCAGTAGTCCTCCCGGACAGCCCATTTACGAGCAGTACTTC
-	-	TRBV28	TRBJ2-1	CASSLRLGWAFF	TGTGCCAGCAGTTTAAGACTAGGGTGGGCGTTCTTC
TRBD2	-	TRBV19	TRBJ2-1	CASTPSGGGYNEQFF	TGTGCCAGTACCCCTAGCGGGGGGGGGTACAATGAGCAGTTCTTC
-	few	TRBV19	TRBJ2-6	CASSIYRGANVLTF	TGTGCCAGTAGTATTTACCGGGGGGCCAACGTCCTGACTTTC
TRBD1	few	TRBV10-2	TRBJ1-1	CASSYRGRDTEAFF	TGCGCCAGCAGTTACAGGGGGCGGGACACTGAAGCTTTCTTT
-	-	TRBV27	TRBJ2-7	CASSKDTSYEQYF	TGTGCCAGCAGTAAGGACACGTCCTACGAGCAGTACTTC
-	-	TRBV6-6	TRBJ1-2	CASSYGDPPYGYTF	TGTGCCAGCAGTTATGGAGACCCCCCCTATGGCTACACCTTC
-	-	TRBV6-1	TRBJ1-2	CASVEGMVNYGYTF	TGTGCCAGCGTGGAGGGGATGGTTAACTATGGCTACACCTTC
-	-	TRBV7-9	TRBJ1-1	CASRSMGLERNTEAFF	TGTGCCAGCAGGTCGATGGGGCTGGAGAGGAACACTGAAGCTTTCTTT
-	-	TRBV28	TRBJ2-7	CASSFRQGFYEQYF	TGTGCCAGCAGTTTTCGGCAGGGTTTCTACGAGCAGTACTTC
-	few	TRBV14	TRBJ2-5	CASSPGQQETQYF	TGTGCCAGCAGCCCTGGACAGCAAGAGACCCAGTACTTC
-	-	TRBV2	TRBJ2-6	CASRLGAGANVLTF	TGTGCCAGCAGACTCGGGGCTGGGGCCAACGTCCTGACTTTC
-	few	TRBV11-2	TRBJ2-1	CASSHRGNSYNEQFF	TGTGCCAGCAGCCATCGGGGGAACTCCTACAATGAGCAGTTCTTC
-	few	TRBV18	TRBJ2-2	CASSPNRDTGELFF	TGTGCCAGCTCACCTAACAGAGACACCGGGGAGCTGTTTTTT
-	-	TRBV7-9	TRBJ1-2	CASRPRLGGLGYGYTF	TGTGCCAGCAGACCCCGACTGGGGGGGCTGGGCTATGGCTACACCTTC
-	-	TRBV29-1	TRBJ1-4	CSVAGDDEKLFF	TGCAGCGTTGCGGGGGACGATGAAAAACTGTTTTTT
TRBD2	-	TRBV5-1	TRBJ2-7	CASSLMSGEPGEQYF	TGCGCCAGCAGCTTGATGAGCGGGGAGCCGGGCGAGCAGTACTTC